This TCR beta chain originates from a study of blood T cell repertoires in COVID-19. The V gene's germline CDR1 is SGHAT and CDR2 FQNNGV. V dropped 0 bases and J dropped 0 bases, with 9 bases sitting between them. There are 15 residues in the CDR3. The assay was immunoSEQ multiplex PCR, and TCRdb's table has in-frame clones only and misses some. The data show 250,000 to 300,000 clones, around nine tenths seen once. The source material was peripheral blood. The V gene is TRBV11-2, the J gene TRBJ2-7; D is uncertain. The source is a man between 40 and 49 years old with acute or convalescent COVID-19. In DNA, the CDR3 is TGTGCCAGCAGCTTAGATGTAGATCGCTCCTACGAGCAGTACTTC. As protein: CASSLDVDRSYEQYF.